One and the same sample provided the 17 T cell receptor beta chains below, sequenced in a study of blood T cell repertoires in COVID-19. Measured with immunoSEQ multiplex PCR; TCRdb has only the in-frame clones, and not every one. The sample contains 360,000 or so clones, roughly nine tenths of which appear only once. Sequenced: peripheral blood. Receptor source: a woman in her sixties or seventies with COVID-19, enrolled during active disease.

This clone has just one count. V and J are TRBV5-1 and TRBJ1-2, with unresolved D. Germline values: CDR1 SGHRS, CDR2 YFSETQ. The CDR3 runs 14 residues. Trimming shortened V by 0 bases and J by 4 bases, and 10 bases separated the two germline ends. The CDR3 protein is CASSLEVRLYGYTF. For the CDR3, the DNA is TGCGCCAGCAGCTTGGAGGTCAGGCTCTATGGCTACACCTTC.

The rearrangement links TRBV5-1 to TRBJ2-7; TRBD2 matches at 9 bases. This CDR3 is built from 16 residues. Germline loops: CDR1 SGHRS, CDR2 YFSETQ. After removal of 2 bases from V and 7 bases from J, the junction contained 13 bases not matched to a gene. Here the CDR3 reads CASSFTAVAGAWEQYF. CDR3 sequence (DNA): TGCGCCAGCAGCTTCACGGCGGTAGCGGGAGCGTGGGAGCAGTACTTC. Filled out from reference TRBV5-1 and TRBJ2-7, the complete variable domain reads KAGVTQTPRYLIKTRGQQVTLSCSPISGHRSVSWYQQTPGQGLQFLFEYFSETQRNKGNFPGRFSGRQFSNSRSEMNVSTLELGDSALYLCASSFTAVAGAWEQYFGPGTRLTVT.

In DNA, the CDR3 is TGCGCCAGCAGCCTGGGACAGGGGAGAAATCAGCCCCAGCATTTT. This codes for CASSLGQGRNQPQHF. The chain is built from TRBV5-1 and TRBJ1-5; 10 nucleotides align to TRBD1. V shed 4 bases, J shed 4 bases, and the junction held 5 bases outside the gene matches. The CDR3 runs to 15 residues. In germline, CDR1 is SGHRS, CDR2 YFSETQ.

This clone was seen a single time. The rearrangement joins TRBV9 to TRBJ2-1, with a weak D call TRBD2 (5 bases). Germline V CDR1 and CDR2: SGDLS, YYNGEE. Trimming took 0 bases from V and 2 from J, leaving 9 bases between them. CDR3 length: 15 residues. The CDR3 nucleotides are TGTGCCAGCAGCGTAGGAAGCGGAACCTACAATGAGCAGTTCTTC. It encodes CASSVGSGTYNEQFF.

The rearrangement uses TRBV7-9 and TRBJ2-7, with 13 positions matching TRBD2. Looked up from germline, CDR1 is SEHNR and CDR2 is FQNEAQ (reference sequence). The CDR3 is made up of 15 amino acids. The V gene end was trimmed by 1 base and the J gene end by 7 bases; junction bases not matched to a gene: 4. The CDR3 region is CASSLGTSGGEEQYF. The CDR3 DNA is TGTGCCAGCAGCTTAGGGACTAGCGGGGGAGAGGAGCAGTACTTC.

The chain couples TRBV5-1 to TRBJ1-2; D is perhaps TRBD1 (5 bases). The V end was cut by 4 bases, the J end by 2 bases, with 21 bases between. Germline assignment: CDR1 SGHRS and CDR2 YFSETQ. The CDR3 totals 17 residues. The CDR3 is CASSQMDPGQGNYGYTF. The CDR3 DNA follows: TGCGCCAGCAGCCAGATGGACCCAGGGCAGGGAAACTATGGCTACACCTTC. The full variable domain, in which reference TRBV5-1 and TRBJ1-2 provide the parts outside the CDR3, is KAGVTQTPRYLIKTRGQQVTLSCSPISGHRSVSWYQQTPGQGLQFLFEYFSETQRNKGNFPGRFSGRQFSNSRSEMNVSTLELGDSALYLCASSQMDPGQGNYGYTFGSGTRLTVV.

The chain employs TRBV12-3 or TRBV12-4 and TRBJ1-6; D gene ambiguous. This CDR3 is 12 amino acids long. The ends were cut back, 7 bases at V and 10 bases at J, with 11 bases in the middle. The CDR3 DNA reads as TGTGCCAGCAATTCTGGAGGGTCACCCCTCCACTTT. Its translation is CASNSGGSPLHF.

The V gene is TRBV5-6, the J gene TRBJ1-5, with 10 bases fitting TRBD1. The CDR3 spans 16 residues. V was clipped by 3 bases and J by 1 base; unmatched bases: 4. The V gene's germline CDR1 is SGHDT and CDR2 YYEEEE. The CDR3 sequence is CASSYMTGGSNQPQHF. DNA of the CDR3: TGTGCCAGCAGCTATATGACAGGGGGCAGCAATCAGCCCCAGCATTTT.

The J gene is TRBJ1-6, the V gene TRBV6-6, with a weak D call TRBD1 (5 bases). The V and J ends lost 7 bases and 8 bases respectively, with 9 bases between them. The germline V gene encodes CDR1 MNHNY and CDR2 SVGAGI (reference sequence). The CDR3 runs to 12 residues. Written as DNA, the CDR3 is TGTGCCAGCACCGGAGGGGATTCACCCCTCCACTTT. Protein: CASTGGDSPLHF.

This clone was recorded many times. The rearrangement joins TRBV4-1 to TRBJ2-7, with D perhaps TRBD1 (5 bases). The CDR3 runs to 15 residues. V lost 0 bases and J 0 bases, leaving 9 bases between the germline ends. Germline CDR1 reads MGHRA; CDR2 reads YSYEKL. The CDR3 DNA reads TGCGCCAGCAGCCAAGACGACAGTGCCTCCTACGAGCAGTACTTC. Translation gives CASSQDDSASYEQYF.

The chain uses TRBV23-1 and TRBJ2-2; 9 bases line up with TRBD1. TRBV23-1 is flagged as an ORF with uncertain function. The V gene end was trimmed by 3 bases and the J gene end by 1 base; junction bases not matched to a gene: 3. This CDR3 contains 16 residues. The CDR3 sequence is CASSHEGQGNTGELFF. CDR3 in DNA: TGCGCCAGCAGTCATGAGGGACAGGGGAACACCGGGGAGCTGTTTTTT.

CDR3 in amino acids: CASSLDPAGRQNEQFF. DNA for the CDR3: TGCGCCAGCAGCTTGGACCCAGCGGGGAGACAGAATGAGCAGTTCTTC. The V call is TRBV5-1, the J call TRBJ2-1; 7 nucleotides match TRBD2. Germline lookup yields CDR1 SGHRS and CDR2 YFSETQ. V dropped 0 bases and J dropped 7; count of bases not matched to a gene: 10. The CDR3 consists of 16 residues.

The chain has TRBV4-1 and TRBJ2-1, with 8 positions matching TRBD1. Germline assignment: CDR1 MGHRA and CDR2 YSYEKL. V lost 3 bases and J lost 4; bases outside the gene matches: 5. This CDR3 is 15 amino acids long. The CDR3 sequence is CASSHGQGAYNEQFF. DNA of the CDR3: TGCGCCAGCAGCCATGGACAGGGCGCATACAATGAGCAGTTCTTC.

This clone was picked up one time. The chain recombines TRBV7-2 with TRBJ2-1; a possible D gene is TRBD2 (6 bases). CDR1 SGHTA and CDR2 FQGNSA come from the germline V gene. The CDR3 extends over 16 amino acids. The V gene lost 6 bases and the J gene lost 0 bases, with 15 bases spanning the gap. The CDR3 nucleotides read TGTGCCAGCAGGCGGACGGGACTCAGCTCCTACAATGAGCAGTTCTTC. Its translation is CASRRTGLSSYNEQFF.

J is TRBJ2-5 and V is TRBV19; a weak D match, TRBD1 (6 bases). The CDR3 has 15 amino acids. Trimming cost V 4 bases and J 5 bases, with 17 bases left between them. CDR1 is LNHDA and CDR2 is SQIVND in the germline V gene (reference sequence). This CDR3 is CASSNDLQGSETQYF. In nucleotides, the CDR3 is TGTGCCAGTAGTAATGATTTACAGGGATCCGAGACCCAGTACTTC.

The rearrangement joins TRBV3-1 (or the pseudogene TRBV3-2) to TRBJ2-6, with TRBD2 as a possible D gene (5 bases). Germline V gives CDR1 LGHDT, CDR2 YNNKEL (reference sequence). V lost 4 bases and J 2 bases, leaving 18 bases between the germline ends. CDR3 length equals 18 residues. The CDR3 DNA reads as TGTGCCAGCAGCCTAGGATTAGAGGGCAAAACTGGGGCCAACGTCCTGACTTTC. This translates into CASSLGLEGKTGANVLTF.

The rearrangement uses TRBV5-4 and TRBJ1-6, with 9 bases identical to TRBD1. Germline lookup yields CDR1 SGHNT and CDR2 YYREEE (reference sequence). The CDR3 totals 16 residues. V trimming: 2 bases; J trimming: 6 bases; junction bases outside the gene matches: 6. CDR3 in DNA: TGTGCCAGCAGCTTATTCGGGACAGGGAGTAATTCACCCCTCCACTTT. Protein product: CASSLFGTGSNSPLHF.